This T cell receptor beta chain was sequenced during a study of blood T cell repertoires in COVID-19. Study-level information: Spain, Italy and the United States supplied samples that represented acute and convalescent COVID-19.

V shed 2 bases and J 5 bases; nucleotides not matched to a gene: 9. This CDR3 is 15 amino acids long. Looked up from germline, CDR1 is SGHDT and CDR2 is YYEEEE. This clone was recorded once. Sequencing was performed with immunoSEQ multiplex PCR; in TCRdb, only in-frame clones are kept and a portion is missing. The table shows about 250,000 clones, with roughly 85% occurring only once. Participants, roughly 18 to 100 years old, spanned about 26 US areas. Cohort assignment relied on participant-reported clinical history. The chain employs TRBV5-6 and TRBJ1-1; 7 bases fit TRBD1. This sequence originates from a woman in her fifties or sixties with acute COVID-19. The source material was PBMCs or T cells enriched from blood (not recorded which). The CDR3: CASSLRDQGGTEAFF. The CDR3 DNA sequence: TGTGCCAGCAGCTTACGGGACCAGGGGGGAACTGAAGCTTTCTTT.